What follows are 6 T cell receptor beta chains derived from one specimen sequenced in a study of CXCR3-negative and CXCR3-positive naive CD8 T cells. Notes on the study in general: Naive cells with CXCR3 showed TRB CDR3s that were more hydrophobic than those in CXCR3-negative naive cells.

5' RACE that incorporated UMI labels was used to prepare the TRB cDNA libraries. TCRdb reprocessed the 5' RACE reads, with one entry per CDR3 protein and no DNA. Here the sample table reports about 150,000 distinct CDR3 sequences. The antigens these receptors bind are not known. Sequencing was done on a sample of naive CXCR3+ CD8+ T cells from blood. Subset described: CD45RO-CCR7+CD27+CD95- naive CD8+ T cells expressing CXCR3 (TNR3+). Receptors were obtained from a human donor in good health. Some clones in this sample may be carry-over from other donors' samples.

The chain couples TRBV18 to TRBJ2-5; the TCRdb D gene call, TRBD1, has no DNA to confirm it. Germline values: CDR1 KGHSH, CDR2 LQKENI. The CDR3 sequence is 15 residues long. The CDR3 protein is CASSPEDRGLETQYF.

V and J are TRBV7-9 and TRBJ1-3. Germline CDR1 and CDR2: SEHNR and FQNEAQ (reference sequence). This CDR3 has 14 residues. CDR3 protein: CASSTSFSESPIYF.

The chain couples TRBV10-1 to TRBJ2-7; as DNA is missing, the TRBD1 call by TCRdb cannot be tested. CDR1 and CDR2 (germline): WNHNN, SYGVQD (reference sequence). The CDR3 consists of 11 residues. The CDR3 loop reads CASSDREKQYF.

V gene TRBV5-6 combines with J gene TRBJ2-1; without DNA, the TCRdb call of TRBD2 cannot be checked. The CDR3 runs to 13 residues. The V gene's germline CDR1 is SGHDT and CDR2 YYEEEE. CDR3 residues: CASSLVSSGEQFF.

The J gene is TRBJ2-1, the V gene TRBV9; TCRdb's D gene call, TRBD2, goes unchecked for lack of DNA. This CDR3 is built from 16 residues. Germline V lookup: CDR1 SGDLS, CDR2 YYNGEE. CDR3 in amino acids: CASSVVVDPTGNEQFF.

The chain recombines TRBV27 with TRBJ2-5; TCRdb proposes TRBD2, but this gene call is untestable without DNA. Germline CDR1 and CDR2: MNHEY and SMNVEV (reference sequence). The CDR3 is 15 amino acids. This chain's CDR3 is CASSFFRDFKETQYF.